The subject of this entry is one T cell receptor beta chain. This sample is part of a study of blood T cell repertoires in COVID-19. Overall study: COVID-19 samples from acute and convalescent phases originated in the United States, Italy and Spain.

Cohorts were based on clinical histories the participants reported. Recovered status in Cohort 3 required two negative PCRs, clearance, or symptom resolution. In the original processing: How many nucleated cells were present was estimated from reference gene primer amplification. The protocol was immunoSEQ multiplex PCR, while the TCRdb copy is restricted to in-frame clones and leaves out a portion. Clone size and V and J calls were adopted from that table, with D and trimming inferred from the DNA. The sample records about 300,000 clones, 85% to 90% being singletons. The CDR3 length is 12 residues. V lost 4 bases and J 6 bases, leaving 11 bases between the germline ends. The germline V gene encodes CDR1 SGHRS and CDR2 YFSETQ.

This chain connects TRBV5-1 to TRBJ2-7, with TRBD1 as a possible D gene (5 bases). This receptor was taken from a man younger than 45 who had recovered from COVID-19. Sequences were obtained from PBMCs or T cells enriched from blood (not recorded which). This CDR3 reads CASSQTEFEQYF. Here the CDR3 DNA reads TGCGCCAGCAGCCAGACAGAGTTCGAGCAGTACTTC.